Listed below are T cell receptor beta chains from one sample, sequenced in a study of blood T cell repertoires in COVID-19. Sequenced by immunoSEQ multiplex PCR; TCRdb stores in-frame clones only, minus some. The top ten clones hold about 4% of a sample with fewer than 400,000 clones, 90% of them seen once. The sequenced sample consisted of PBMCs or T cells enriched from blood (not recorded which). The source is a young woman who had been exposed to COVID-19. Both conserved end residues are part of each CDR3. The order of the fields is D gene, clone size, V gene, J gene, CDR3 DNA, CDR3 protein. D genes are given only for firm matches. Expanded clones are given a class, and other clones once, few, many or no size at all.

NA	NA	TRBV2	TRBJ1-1	TGTGCCAGCAGCGGGGACATGAACACTGAAGCTTTCTTT	CASSGDMNTEAFF
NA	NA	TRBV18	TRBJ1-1	TGTGCCAGCTCACCCGAACAGGGCGACACTGAAGCTTTCTTT	CASSPEQGDTEAFF
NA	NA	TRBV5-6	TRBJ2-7	TGTGCCAGCAGCTTGGCCCCTTACGAGCAGTACTTC	CASSLAPYEQYF
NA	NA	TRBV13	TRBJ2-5	TGTGCCAGCAGCTTAGGGGGGGAGGCCCAAGAGACCCAGTACTTC	CASSLGGEAQETQYF
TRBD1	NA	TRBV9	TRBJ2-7	TGTGCCAGCAGCGTCCTGACAGGGTCCGAGCAGTACTTC	CASSVLTGSEQYF
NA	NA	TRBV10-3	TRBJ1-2	TGTGCCATCAGCCCACAGGCGGCTAACTATGGCTACACCTTC	CAISPQAANYGYTF
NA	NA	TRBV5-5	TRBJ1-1	TGTGCCAGCAGCTTGGCCTCAGGACTATTTACTGAAGCTTTCTTT	CASSLASGLFTEAFF
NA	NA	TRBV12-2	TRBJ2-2	TGTGCAAGTCGCTTAGCGCCTAGCGGGGGGTCCGCGAACACCGGGGAGCTGTTTTTT	CASRLAPSGGSANTGELFF
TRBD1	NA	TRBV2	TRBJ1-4	TGTGCCAGCAGTCGGACAGGGTTTAATGAAAAACTGTTTTTT	CASSRTGFNEKLFF
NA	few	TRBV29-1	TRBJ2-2	TGCAGCGTTGGGAGGGTATTGAACACCGGGGAGCTGTTTTTT	CSVGRVLNTGELFF
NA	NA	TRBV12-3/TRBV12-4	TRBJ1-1	TGTGCCAGCAGCCGGGGAACTGAAGCTTTCTTT	CASSRGTEAFF
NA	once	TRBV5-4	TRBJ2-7	TGTGCCAGCAGCTTGCGGGCGGGGGCATCGGACGAGCAGTACTTC	CASSLRAGASDEQYF
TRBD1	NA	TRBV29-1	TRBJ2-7	TGCAGCACGGGACAGGGAGACGACGAGCAGTACTTC	CSTGQGDDEQYF
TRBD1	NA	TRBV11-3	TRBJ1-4	TGTGCCAGCAGCTTTACAGGGGGCCCGAATGAAAAACTGTTTTTT	CASSFTGGPNEKLFF
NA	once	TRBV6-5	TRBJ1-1	TGTGCCAGCAGTTACGAGGGCCCGAACGCTGAAGCTTTCTTT	CASSYEGPNAEAFF
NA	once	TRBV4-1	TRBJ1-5	TGCGCCAGCAGCCAAGTTGCGGGGGGCAATCAGCCCCAGCATTTT	CASSQVAGGNQPQHF
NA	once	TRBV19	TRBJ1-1	TGTGCCAGTAGTCACAGAAACACTGAAGCTTTCTTT	CASSHRNTEAFF
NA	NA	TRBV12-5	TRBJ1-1	TGTGCTAGTGGTTTATCTCGCACTGAAGCTTTCTTT	CASGLSRTEAFF
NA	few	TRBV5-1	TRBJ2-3	TGCGCCAGCAGCTTGAGAGGGGGTGTTTGGACAGATACGCAGTATTTT	CASSLRGGVWTDTQYF
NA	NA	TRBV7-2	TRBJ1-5	TGTGCCAGCAGCATATACAGGGAGCGGGGTCAGCCCCAGCATTTT	CASSIYRERGQPQHF
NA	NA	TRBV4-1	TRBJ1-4	TGCGCCAGCAGCCAAGTGGCCCCAACTAATGAAAAACTGTTTTTT	CASSQVAPTNEKLFF
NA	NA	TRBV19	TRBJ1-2	TGTGCCAGTAGTACCGGGACATTCTTCGGCTACACCTTC	CASSTGTFFGYTF
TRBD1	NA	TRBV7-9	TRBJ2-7	TGTGCCAGCAGCCGGGACAGGGACGAGCAGTACTTC	CASSRDRDEQYF
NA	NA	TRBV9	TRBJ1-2	TGTGCCAGCAGCCAAAACTATGGCTACACCTTC	CASSQNYGYTF
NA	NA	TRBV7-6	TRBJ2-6	TGTGCCAGCAGTTTCGGTAGCTCTGGGGCCAACGTCCTGACTTTC	CASSFGSSGANVLTF
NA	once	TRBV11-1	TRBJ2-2	TGTGCCAGCAGCTTATCTGCCCGGACCGGGGAGCTGTTTTTT	CASSLSARTGELFF
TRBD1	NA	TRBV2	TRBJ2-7	TGTGCCAGCTTCTGGACAGGGGGCAACGAGCAGTACTTC	CASFWTGGNEQYF
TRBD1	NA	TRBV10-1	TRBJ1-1	TGCGCCAGCGTCCAAAGAGGGGGCGGCGGGGTGAACACTGAAGCTTTCTTT	CASVQRGGGGVNTEAFF
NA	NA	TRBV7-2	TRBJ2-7	TGTGCCAGCAGCTGGGACAAGTACGAGCAGTACTTC	CASSWDKYEQYF
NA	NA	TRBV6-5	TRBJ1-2	TGTGCCAGCAGTTACAGACATTCTCGGGGCTATGGCTACACCTTC	CASSYRHSRGYGYTF
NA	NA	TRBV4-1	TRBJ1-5	TGCGCCAGCAGCCAAGACAGCGGGGGATATAGCAATCAGCCCCAGCATTTT	CASSQDSGGYSNQPQHF